This is a list of T cell receptor beta chains from one sample in a study of PD-1 blockade in classical Hodgkin lymphoma. Using immunoSEQ multiplex PCR, the repertoire was profiled, and TCRdb retains in-frame clones only, with some absent. The data hold roughly 100,000 clones, with 78% observed a single time. The sequencing used peripheral blood mononuclear cells (PBMCs), collected before the fourth cycle of nivolumab. The receptors shown here come from a human donor with classical Hodgkin lymphoma. CDR3s include the opening cysteine and the closing phenylalanine or tryptophan. Each record gives: D gene, clone size, J gene, V gene, CDR3 DNA, CDR3 protein. D genes are given only for firm matches. Expanded clones get a size class; other rows say once, few or many, or leave the size out.

D gene: TRBD2
clone size: NA
J gene: TRBJ2-5
V gene: TRBV4-1
CDR3 DNA: TGCGCCAGCAGCCAAGCGTTCGGCGGGGGGGCCGTAGAGACCCAGTACTTC
CDR3 protein: CASSQAFGGGAVETQYF

D gene: NA
clone size: once
J gene: TRBJ2-1
V gene: TRBV11-2
CDR3 DNA: TGTGCCAGCAGCCCCCCCGGGACCTATTACAATGAGCAGTTCTTC
CDR3 protein: CASSPPGTYYNEQFF

D gene: NA
clone size: NA
J gene: TRBJ2-5
V gene: TRBV10-3
CDR3 DNA: TGTGCCATCAGTGAAGCTGAGCGAGGAGAGACCCAGTACTTC
CDR3 protein: CAISEAERGETQYF

D gene: NA
clone size: NA
J gene: TRBJ2-5
V gene: TRBV5-1
CDR3 DNA: TGCGCCAGTAAGGGTGGGGAGGTGACCCAGTACTTC
CDR3 protein: CASKGGEVTQYF

D gene: TRBD2
clone size: NA
J gene: TRBJ2-5
V gene: TRBV7-2
CDR3 DNA: TGTGCCAGCAGCTTGGGTCTAGCGGGGTCAGGGACCCAGTACTTC
CDR3 protein: CASSLGLAGSGTQYF

D gene: NA
clone size: NA
J gene: TRBJ1-2
V gene: TRBV9
CDR3 DNA: TGTGCCAGCACTGGGGGGCCCCACTATGGCTACACCTTC
CDR3 protein: CASTGGPHYGYTF

D gene: TRBD1
clone size: many
J gene: TRBJ2-1
V gene: TRBV4-1
CDR3 DNA: TGCGCCAGCAGCCACCCCCAACAGGGGCGCAATGAGCAGTTCTTC
CDR3 protein: CASSHPQQGRNEQFF

D gene: TRBD1
clone size: few
J gene: TRBJ1-6
V gene: TRBV29-1
CDR3 DNA: TGCAGCGTTCGGGACAGGGCCAATTCACCCCTCCACTTT
CDR3 protein: CSVRDRANSPLHF

D gene: TRBD2
clone size: NA
J gene: TRBJ2-5
V gene: TRBV9
CDR3 DNA: TGTGCCAGCAGCGCGTCCAGCGGGGGACAAGAGACCCAGTACTTC
CDR3 protein: CASSASSGGQETQYF

D gene: TRBD2
clone size: once
J gene: TRBJ2-1
V gene: TRBV5-1
CDR3 DNA: TGCGCCAGCAGCTTGGCCCGCGGGAGTCTGTACAATGAGCAGTTCTTC
CDR3 protein: CASSLARGSLYNEQFF

D gene: NA
clone size: NA
J gene: TRBJ1-1
V gene: TRBV30
CDR3 DNA: TGTGCCTGGAGTGAGACAGTGCTGAACACTGAAGCTTTCTTT
CDR3 protein: CAWSETVLNTEAFF

D gene: TRBD1
clone size: NA
J gene: TRBJ1-5
V gene: TRBV11-2
CDR3 DNA: TGTGCCAGCAGCTTACAAGGCTCAGGGGGACAGCCCCAGCATTTT
CDR3 protein: CASSLQGSGGQPQHF

D gene: TRBD1
clone size: NA
J gene: TRBJ2-7
V gene: TRBV6-6
CDR3 DNA: TGTGCCAGCAGTAGACAGGGTTCCGAGCAGTACTTC
CDR3 protein: CASSRQGSEQYF

D gene: NA
clone size: NA
J gene: TRBJ2-3
V gene: TRBV2
CDR3 DNA: TGTGCCAGCAGTGATACGATCCCCTCTTGGGACACTGCACGCGGCACAGATACGCAGTATTTT
CDR3 protein: CASSDTIPSWDTARGTDTQYF